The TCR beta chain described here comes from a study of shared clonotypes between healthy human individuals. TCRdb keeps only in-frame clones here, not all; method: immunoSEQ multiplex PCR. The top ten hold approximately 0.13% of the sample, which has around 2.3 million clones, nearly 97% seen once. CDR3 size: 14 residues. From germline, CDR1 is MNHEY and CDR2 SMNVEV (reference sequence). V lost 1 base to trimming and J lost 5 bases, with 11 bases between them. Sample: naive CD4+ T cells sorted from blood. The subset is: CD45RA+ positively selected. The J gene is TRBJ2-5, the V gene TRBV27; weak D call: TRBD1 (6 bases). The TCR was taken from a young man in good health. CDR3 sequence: CASSLYSGVETQYF. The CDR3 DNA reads TGTGCCAGCAGTTTATATTCAGGGGTGGAGACCCAGTACTTC.